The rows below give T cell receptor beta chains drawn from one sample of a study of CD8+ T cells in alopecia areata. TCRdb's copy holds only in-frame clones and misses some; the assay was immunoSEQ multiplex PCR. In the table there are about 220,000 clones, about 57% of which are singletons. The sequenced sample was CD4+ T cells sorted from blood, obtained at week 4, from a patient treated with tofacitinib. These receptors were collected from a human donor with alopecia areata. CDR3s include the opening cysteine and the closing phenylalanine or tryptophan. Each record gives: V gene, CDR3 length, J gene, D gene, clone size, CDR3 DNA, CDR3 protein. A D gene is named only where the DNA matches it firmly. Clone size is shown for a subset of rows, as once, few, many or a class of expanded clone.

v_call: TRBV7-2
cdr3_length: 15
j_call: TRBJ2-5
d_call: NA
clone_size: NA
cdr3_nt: TGTGCCAGCAGTTTCGACAGGCTCCTGGGGTTGACCCAGTACTTC
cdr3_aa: CASSFDRLLGLTQYF

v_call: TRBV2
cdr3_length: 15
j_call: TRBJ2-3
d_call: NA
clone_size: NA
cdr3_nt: TGTGCCAGCAGTGGATCGAGGGGGAACGCAGATACGCAGTATTTT
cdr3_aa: CASSGSRGNADTQYF

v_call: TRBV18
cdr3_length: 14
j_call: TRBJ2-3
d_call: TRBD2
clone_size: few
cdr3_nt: TGTGCCAGCTCACCCCGGGGAGGGGCAGATACGCAGTATTTT
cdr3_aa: CASSPRGGADTQYF

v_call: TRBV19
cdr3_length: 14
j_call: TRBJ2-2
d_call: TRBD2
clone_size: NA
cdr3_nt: TGTGCCACTCACGCGACTAGCGACAGCGGGGAGCTGTTTTTT
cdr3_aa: CATHATSDSGELFF

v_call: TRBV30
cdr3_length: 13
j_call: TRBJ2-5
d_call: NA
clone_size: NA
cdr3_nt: TGTGCCTGGCACCGGGACTTACAAGAGACCCAGTACTTC
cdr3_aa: CAWHRDLQETQYF

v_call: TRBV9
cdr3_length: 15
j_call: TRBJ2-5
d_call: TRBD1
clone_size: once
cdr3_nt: TGTGCCAGCAGCAAGGACAGGCCCCAAGGGGAGACCCAGTACTTC
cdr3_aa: CASSKDRPQGETQYF

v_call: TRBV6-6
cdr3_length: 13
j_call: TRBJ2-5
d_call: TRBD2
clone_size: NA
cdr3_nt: TGTGCCAGCACGCGAGCGGGGGAAGAGACCCAGTACTTC
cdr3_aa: CASTRAGEETQYF

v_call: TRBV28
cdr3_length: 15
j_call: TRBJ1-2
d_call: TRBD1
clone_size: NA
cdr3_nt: TGTGCCAGCAGCCCACAGGGGGTGTCTTCTTATGGCTACACCTTC
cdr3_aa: CASSPQGVSSYGYTF

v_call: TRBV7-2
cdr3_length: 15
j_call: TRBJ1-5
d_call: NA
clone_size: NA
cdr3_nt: TGTGCCAGCAGCTTATCCACAGGGCTCAATCAGCCCCAGCATTTT
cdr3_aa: CASSLSTGLNQPQHF

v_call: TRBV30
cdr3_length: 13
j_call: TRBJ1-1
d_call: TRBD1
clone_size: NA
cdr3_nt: TGTGCCTGGCAGGACAGGAGGAACACTGAAGCTTTCTTT
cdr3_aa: CAWQDRRNTEAFF

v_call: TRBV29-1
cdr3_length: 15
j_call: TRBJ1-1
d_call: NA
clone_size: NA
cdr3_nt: TGCAGCGTTGGGGCTAGGGCAGACATGAACACTGAAGCTTTCTTT
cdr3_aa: CSVGARADMNTEAFF

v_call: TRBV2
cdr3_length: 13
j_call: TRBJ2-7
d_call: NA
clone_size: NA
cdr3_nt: TGTGCCAGCAGTGAAGCGCAGGTCAACGAGCAGTACTTC
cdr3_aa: CASSEAQVNEQYF

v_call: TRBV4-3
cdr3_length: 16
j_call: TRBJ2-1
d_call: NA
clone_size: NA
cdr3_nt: TGCGCCAGCAGCCAAGATAAGGGGGGAGGCTACAATGAGCAGTTCTTC
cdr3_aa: CASSQDKGGGYNEQFF

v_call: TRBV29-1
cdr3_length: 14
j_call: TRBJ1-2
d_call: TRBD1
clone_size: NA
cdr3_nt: TGCAGCGTTGAAGGGTTGGCAGGGGGCCATGGCTACACCTTC
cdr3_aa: CSVEGLAGGHGYTF

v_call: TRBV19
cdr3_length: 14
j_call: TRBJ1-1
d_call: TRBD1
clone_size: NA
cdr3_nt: TGTGCCAGTAGTGCGGACAGGGGGATCACTGAAGCTTTCTTT
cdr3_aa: CASSADRGITEAFF

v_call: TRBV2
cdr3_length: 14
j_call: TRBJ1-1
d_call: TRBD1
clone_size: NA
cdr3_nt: TGTGCCAGCAGTGAAGAGGGGGCGAACACTGAAGCTTTCTTT
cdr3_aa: CASSEEGANTEAFF

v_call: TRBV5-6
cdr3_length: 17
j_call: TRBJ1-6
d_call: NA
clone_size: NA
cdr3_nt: TGTGCCAGCAGCTCGGGAGGGCCCAGCTCCTATAATTCACCCCTCCACTTT
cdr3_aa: CASSSGGPSSYNSPLHF

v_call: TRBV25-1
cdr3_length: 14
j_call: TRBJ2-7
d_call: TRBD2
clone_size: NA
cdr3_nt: TGTGCCAGCAGTGATGGGACTAGCGGTTACGAGCAGTACTTC
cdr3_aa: CASSDGTSGYEQYF

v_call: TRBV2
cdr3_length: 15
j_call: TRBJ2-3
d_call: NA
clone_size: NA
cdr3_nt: TGTGCCAGCAGTCCTTGGAGCTCGACCACAGATACGCAGTATTTT
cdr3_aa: CASSPWSSTTDTQYF

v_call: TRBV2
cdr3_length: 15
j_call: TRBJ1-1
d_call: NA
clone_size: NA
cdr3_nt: TGTGCCAGCAGTGAAGGGGTTAGAGGAGGGCTTTTAGCTTTCTTT
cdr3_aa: CASSEGVRGGLLAFF

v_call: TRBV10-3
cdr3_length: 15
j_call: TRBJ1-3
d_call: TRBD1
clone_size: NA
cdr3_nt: TGTGCCATCAGTGGGGGACAGGGAACAGGAAACACCATATATTTT
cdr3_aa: CAISGGQGTGNTIYF

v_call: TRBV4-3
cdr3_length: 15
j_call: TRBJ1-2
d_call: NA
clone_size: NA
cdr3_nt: TGCGCCAGCAGCCAAGAAGTTGGGCGATCCTATGGCTACACCTTC
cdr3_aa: CASSQEVGRSYGYTF

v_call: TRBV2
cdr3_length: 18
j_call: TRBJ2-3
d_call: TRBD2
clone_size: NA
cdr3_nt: TGTGCCAGCAGTAATCTAGCGGGGGGGCGAGCGGGCACAGATACGCAGTATTTT
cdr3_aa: CASSNLAGGRAGTDTQYF

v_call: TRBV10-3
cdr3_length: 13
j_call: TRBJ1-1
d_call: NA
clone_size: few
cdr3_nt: TGTGCCATCAGTGGTGGGACGAACACTGAAGCTTTCTTT
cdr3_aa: CAISGGTNTEAFF

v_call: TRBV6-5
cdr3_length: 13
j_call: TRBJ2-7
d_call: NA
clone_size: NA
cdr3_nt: TGTGCCGTCGGACGGACCTTTTCCTACGAGCAGTACTTC
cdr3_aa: CAVGRTFSYEQYF

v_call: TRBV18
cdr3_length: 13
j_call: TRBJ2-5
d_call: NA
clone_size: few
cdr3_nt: TGTGCCAGCTCTCCAAAACAGCAAGAGACCCAGTACTTC
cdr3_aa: CASSPKQQETQYF

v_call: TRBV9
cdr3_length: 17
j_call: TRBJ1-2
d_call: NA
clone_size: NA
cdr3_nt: TGTGCCAGCAGCGTAGCTGAGGACTCAACCAGTAGCTATGGCTACACCTTC
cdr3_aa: CASSVAEDSTSSYGYTF

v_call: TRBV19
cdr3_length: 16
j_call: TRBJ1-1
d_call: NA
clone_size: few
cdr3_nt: TGTGCCAGTACTACCGTTTTATGGCGGCAGAACACTGAAGCTTTCTTT
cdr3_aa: CASTTVLWRQNTEAFF

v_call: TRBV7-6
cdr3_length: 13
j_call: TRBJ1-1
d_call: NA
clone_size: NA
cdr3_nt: TGTGCCAGCAGCCGTAGGGGGAACACTGAAGCTTTCTTT
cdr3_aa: CASSRRGNTEAFF

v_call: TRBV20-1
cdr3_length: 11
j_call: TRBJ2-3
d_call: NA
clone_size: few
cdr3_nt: TGCAGTGGACACCGCACAGATACGCAGTATTTT
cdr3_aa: CSGHRTDTQYF

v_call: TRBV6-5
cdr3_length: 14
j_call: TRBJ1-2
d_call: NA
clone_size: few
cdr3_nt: TGTGCCAGCAGTTACTCGACTCAGCTTCGGGGCTACACCTTC
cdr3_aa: CASSYSTQLRGYTF

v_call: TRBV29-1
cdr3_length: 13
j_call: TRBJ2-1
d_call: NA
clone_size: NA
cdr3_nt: TGCAGCGTTGAATTCGCGTCTTACAATGAGCAGTTCTTC
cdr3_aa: CSVEFASYNEQFF

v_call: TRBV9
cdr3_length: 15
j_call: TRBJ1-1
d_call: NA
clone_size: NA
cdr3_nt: TGTGCCAGCAGCCCCTCGGACACCCGTAGGACTGAAGCTTTCTTT
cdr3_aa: CASSPSDTRRTEAFF

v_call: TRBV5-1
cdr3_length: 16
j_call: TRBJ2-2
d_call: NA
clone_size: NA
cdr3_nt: TGCGCCAGCAGCTTTAGGGCCGAGCAAGGGACCGGGGAGCTGTTTTTT
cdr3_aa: CASSFRAEQGTGELFF

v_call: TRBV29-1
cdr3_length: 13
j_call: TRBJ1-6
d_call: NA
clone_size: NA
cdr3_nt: TGCAGCGTTAGGACAGATTATAATTCACCCCTCCACTTT
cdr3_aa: CSVRTDYNSPLHF

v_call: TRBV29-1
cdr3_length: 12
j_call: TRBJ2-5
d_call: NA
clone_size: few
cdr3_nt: TGCAGCGTTGGCCTCGGCCAAGAGACCCAGTACTTC
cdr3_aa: CSVGLGQETQYF

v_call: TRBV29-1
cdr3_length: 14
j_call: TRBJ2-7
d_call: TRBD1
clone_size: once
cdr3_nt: TGCAGCGTGTCCGTGGGACAGCTCTCCTACGAGCAGTACTTC
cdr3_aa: CSVSVGQLSYEQYF

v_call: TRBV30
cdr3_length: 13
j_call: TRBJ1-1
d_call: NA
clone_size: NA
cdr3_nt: TGTGCCTGGAGTGATCCCGGGGGGACTGAAGCTTTCTTT
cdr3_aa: CAWSDPGGTEAFF

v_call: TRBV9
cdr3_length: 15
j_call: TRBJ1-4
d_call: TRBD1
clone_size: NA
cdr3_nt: TGTGCCAGCAGCGTCGACAGGGGGAGTAATGAAAAACTGTTTTTT
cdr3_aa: CASSVDRGSNEKLFF